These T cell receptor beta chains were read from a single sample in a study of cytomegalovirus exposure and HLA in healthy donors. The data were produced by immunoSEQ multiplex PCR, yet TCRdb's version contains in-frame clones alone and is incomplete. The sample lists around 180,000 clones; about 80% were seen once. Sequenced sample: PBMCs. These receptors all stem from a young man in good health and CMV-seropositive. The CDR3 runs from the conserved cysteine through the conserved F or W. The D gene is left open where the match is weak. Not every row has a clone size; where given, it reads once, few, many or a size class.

cdr3_aa: CASSLVVLETQYF; cdr3_nt: TGCGCCAGCAGCTTAGTAGTCTTGGAGACCCAGTACTTC; v_call: TRBV5-1; clone_size: few; cdr3_length: 13; j_call: TRBJ2-5; d_call: .
cdr3_aa: CASSLSSTDTQYF; cdr3_nt: TGCGCCAGCAGCCTCTCTAGCACAGATACGCAGTATTTT; v_call: TRBV5-1; clone_size: .; cdr3_length: 13; j_call: TRBJ2-3; d_call: .
cdr3_aa: CASSEYSQNEKLFF; cdr3_nt: TGTGCCAGCAGTGAGTACAGCCAAAATGAAAAACTGTTTTTT; v_call: TRBV6-1; clone_size: .; cdr3_length: 14; j_call: TRBJ1-4; d_call: .
cdr3_aa: CASSILLPGLAGRPSSYEQYF; cdr3_nt: TGTGCCAGTAGTATCCTTCTCCCGGGACTAGCGGGACGGCCGAGCTCCTACGAGCAGTACTTC; v_call: TRBV19; clone_size: .; cdr3_length: 21; j_call: TRBJ2-7; d_call: TRBD2
cdr3_aa: CASIGDGESSPLHF; cdr3_nt: TGTGCCAGCATAGGCGACGGGGAATCTTCACCCCTCCACTTT; v_call: TRBV6-1; clone_size: large; cdr3_length: 14; j_call: TRBJ1-6; d_call: .
cdr3_aa: CASKYSRQDNTEAFF; cdr3_nt: TGTGCCAGCAAATACTCAAGACAGGATAACACTGAAGCTTTCTTT; v_call: TRBV6-5; clone_size: .; cdr3_length: 15; j_call: TRBJ1-1; d_call: .
cdr3_aa: CASSEAIATGSGGGELFF; cdr3_nt: TGTGCCAGCAGTGAAGCGATCGCGACAGGCTCAGGAGGCGGGGAGCTGTTTTTT; v_call: TRBV6-1; clone_size: .; cdr3_length: 18; j_call: TRBJ2-2; d_call: .
cdr3_aa: CASQTRGTGGDEQYF; cdr3_nt: TGTGCCAGCCAAACGCGGGGGACAGGGGGCGACGAGCAGTACTTC; v_call: TRBV7-9; clone_size: .; cdr3_length: 15; j_call: TRBJ2-7; d_call: TRBD1
cdr3_aa: CASRTSGLTDTQYF; cdr3_nt: TGCGCCAGCAGGACTAGCGGACTCACAGATACGCAGTATTTT; v_call: TRBV5-1; clone_size: .; cdr3_length: 14; j_call: TRBJ2-3; d_call: TRBD2
cdr3_aa: CASSFPEGEQFF; cdr3_nt: TGTGCCAGCAGTTTTCCCGAGGGTGAGCAGTTCTTC; v_call: TRBV6-1; clone_size: .; cdr3_length: 12; j_call: TRBJ2-1; d_call: .
cdr3_aa: CASSFPGTGSYEQYF; cdr3_nt: TGTGCCAGCAGCTTTCCTGGGACAGGGTCCTACGAGCAGTACTTC; v_call: TRBV5-4; clone_size: .; cdr3_length: 15; j_call: TRBJ2-7; d_call: TRBD1
cdr3_aa: CASSQDCHWFCPQHF; cdr3_nt: TGCGCCAGCAGTCAAGATTGTCACTGGTTTTGCCCCCAGCATTTT; v_call: TRBV23-1; clone_size: .; cdr3_length: 15; j_call: TRBJ1-5; d_call: .
cdr3_aa: CASISARDGETQYF; cdr3_nt: TGTGCCAGCATCTCCGCCAGGGATGGAGAGACCCAGTACTTC; v_call: TRBV28; clone_size: .; cdr3_length: 14; j_call: TRBJ2-5; d_call: .
cdr3_aa: CASSRTKQNPPDTQYF; cdr3_nt: TGTGCCAGCAGCCGGACTAAACAGAATCCCCCAGATACGCAGTATTTT; v_call: TRBV5-6; clone_size: .; cdr3_length: 16; j_call: TRBJ2-3; d_call: .
cdr3_aa: CASSFSSGSYNEQFF; cdr3_nt: TGTGCCAGCAGTTTTTCTAGCGGGAGCTACAATGAGCAGTTCTTC; v_call: TRBV28; clone_size: .; cdr3_length: 15; j_call: TRBJ2-1; d_call: TRBD2
cdr3_aa: CASSRKQSRGTEAFF; cdr3_nt: TGTGCCAGCAGCCGGAAACAGAGTCGGGGCACTGAAGCTTTCTTT; v_call: TRBV27; clone_size: .; cdr3_length: 15; j_call: TRBJ1-1; d_call: .
cdr3_aa: CASSQDGIGGADEQFF; cdr3_nt: TGTGCCAGCAGCCAAGATGGCATCGGGGGTGCGGATGAGCAGTTCTTC; v_call: TRBV4-2; clone_size: .; cdr3_length: 16; j_call: TRBJ2-1; d_call: .
cdr3_aa: CAWSPPDSRTDTQYF; cdr3_nt: TGTGCCTGGAGCCCGCCCGACAGCCGCACAGATACGCAGTATTTT; v_call: TRBV30; clone_size: .; cdr3_length: 15; j_call: TRBJ2-3; d_call: .
cdr3_aa: CASAGTGGTEAFF; cdr3_nt: TGTGCCAGTGCCGGGACAGGGGGCACTGAAGCTTTCTTT; v_call: TRBV19; clone_size: .; cdr3_length: 13; j_call: TRBJ1-1; d_call: TRBD1
cdr3_aa: CASSSPTSGRLADTQYF; cdr3_nt: TGTGCCAGCAGTTCCCCGACTAGCGGGAGGTTGGCAGATACGCAGTATTTT; v_call: TRBV27; clone_size: .; cdr3_length: 17; j_call: TRBJ2-3; d_call: TRBD2
cdr3_aa: CASSPRGPYEQYF; cdr3_nt: TGTGCCAGCAGCCCCAGGGGGCCCTACGAGCAGTACTTC; v_call: TRBV7-9; clone_size: .; cdr3_length: 13; j_call: TRBJ2-7; d_call: TRBD1
cdr3_aa: CASSKMRDWGNTIYF; cdr3_nt: TGTGCCAGCAGCAAAATGAGGGATTGGGGAAACACCATATATTTT; v_call: TRBV21-1; clone_size: .; cdr3_length: 15; j_call: TRBJ1-3; d_call: .
cdr3_aa: CASSLTPGQGVNEQFF; cdr3_nt: TGTGCCAGTAGTTTGACCCCGGGACAGGGGGTAAATGAGCAGTTCTTC; v_call: TRBV19; clone_size: .; cdr3_length: 16; j_call: TRBJ2-1; d_call: TRBD1
cdr3_aa: CASSEAPYEQYF; cdr3_nt: TGTGCCAGTAGCGAGGCCCCCTACGAGCAGTACTTC; v_call: TRBV19; clone_size: .; cdr3_length: 12; j_call: TRBJ2-7; d_call: .
cdr3_aa: CASSVGRGPSYNEQFF; cdr3_nt: TGTGCCAGCAGCGTAGGTAGGGGGCCTTCCTACAATGAGCAGTTCTTC; v_call: TRBV9; clone_size: .; cdr3_length: 16; j_call: TRBJ2-1; d_call: TRBD1
cdr3_aa: CASSSYRSSNYGYTF; cdr3_nt: TGTGCCAGCAGCTCTTACAGGTCTTCGAACTATGGCTACACCTTC; v_call: TRBV7-2; clone_size: .; cdr3_length: 15; j_call: TRBJ1-2; d_call: .
cdr3_aa: CASSLPGSGTDTQYF; cdr3_nt: TGTGCCAGCAGCTTGCCGGGGTCTGGCACAGATACGCAGTATTTT; v_call: TRBV5-4; clone_size: .; cdr3_length: 15; j_call: TRBJ2-3; d_call: .
cdr3_aa: CASTNGREQFF; cdr3_nt: TGTGCCAGCACCAATGGGAGAGAGCAGTTCTTC; v_call: TRBV6-5; clone_size: .; cdr3_length: 11; j_call: TRBJ2-1; d_call: .
cdr3_aa: CASSPTGGAEEQYF; cdr3_nt: TGTGCCAGCTCACCAACAGGGGGCGCTGAGGAGCAGTACTTC; v_call: TRBV18; clone_size: .; cdr3_length: 14; j_call: TRBJ2-7; d_call: TRBD1
cdr3_aa: CASSVSSGITDTQYF; cdr3_nt: TGTGCCAGCAGTGTCTCTAGCGGGATCACAGATACGCAGTATTTT; v_call: TRBV2; clone_size: .; cdr3_length: 15; j_call: TRBJ2-3; d_call: TRBD2
cdr3_aa: CASSQDRGGSGNTIYF; cdr3_nt: TGCGCCAGCAGCCAAGATCGGGGAGGCTCTGGAAACACCATATATTTT; v_call: TRBV4-1; clone_size: .; cdr3_length: 16; j_call: TRBJ1-3; d_call: .
cdr3_aa: CASSWGSTENTEAFF; cdr3_nt: TGTGCCAGCAGCTGGGGATCGACAGAGAACACTGAAGCTTTCTTT; v_call: TRBV7-9; clone_size: few; cdr3_length: 15; j_call: TRBJ1-1; d_call: .
cdr3_aa: CARSLRGDRDGYTF; cdr3_nt: TGTGCCAGAAGCTTGAGGGGGGACAGGGACGGCTACACCTTC; v_call: TRBV5-3; clone_size: .; cdr3_length: 14; j_call: TRBJ1-2; d_call: TRBD1
cdr3_aa: CASSEDSPNTGELFF; cdr3_nt: TGCGCCAGCAGCGAGGACAGCCCGAACACCGGGGAGCTGTTTTTT; v_call: TRBV5-1; clone_size: .; cdr3_length: 15; j_call: TRBJ2-2; d_call: .
cdr3_aa: CASSFTGVTEAFF; cdr3_nt: TGTGCCAGCAGCTTTACAGGGGTCACTGAAGCTTTCTTT; v_call: TRBV7-9; clone_size: .; cdr3_length: 13; j_call: TRBJ1-1; d_call: TRBD1
cdr3_aa: CASSGGQGKLREQYF; cdr3_nt: TGCGCCAGCAGCGGCGGACAGGGGAAATTACGCGAGCAGTACTTC; v_call: TRBV5-1; clone_size: .; cdr3_length: 15; j_call: TRBJ2-7; d_call: TRBD1
cdr3_aa: CASSLAKGSDSPLHF; cdr3_nt: TGTGCCAGCAGCTTAGCGAAAGGGAGTGATTCACCCCTCCACTTT; v_call: TRBV7-6; clone_size: once; cdr3_length: 15; j_call: TRBJ1-6; d_call: .
cdr3_aa: CASSLVFNEQYF; cdr3_nt: TGTGCCAGCAGCTTAGTGTTTAACGAGCAGTACTTC; v_call: TRBV7-2; clone_size: once; cdr3_length: 12; j_call: TRBJ2-7; d_call: .
cdr3_aa: CASSYGHDTEAFF; cdr3_nt: TGCGCCAGCAGCTACGGACACGACACTGAAGCTTTCTTT; v_call: TRBV5-1; clone_size: .; cdr3_length: 13; j_call: TRBJ1-1; d_call: .
cdr3_aa: CASSLGLAGGLAKNIQYF; cdr3_nt: TGCGCCAGCAGCCTTGGACTAGCGGGGGGATTAGCCAAAAACATTCAGTACTTC; v_call: TRBV5-1; clone_size: .; cdr3_length: 18; j_call: TRBJ2-4; d_call: TRBD2
cdr3_aa: CASSSVSLGLAGDRGTDTQYF; cdr3_nt: TGCGCCAGCAGCTCGGTTTCGCTGGGACTAGCGGGAGACCGCGGCACAGATACGCAGTATTTT; v_call: TRBV5-1; clone_size: once; cdr3_length: 21; j_call: TRBJ2-3; d_call: TRBD2
cdr3_aa: CSVDQGDNYGYTF; cdr3_nt: TGCAGCGTTGACCAGGGGGACAACTATGGCTACACCTTC; v_call: TRBV29-1; clone_size: .; cdr3_length: 13; j_call: TRBJ1-2; d_call: TRBD1
cdr3_aa: CASSRTGKNYGYTF; cdr3_nt: TGTGCCAGCAGCCGTACAGGGAAGAACTATGGCTACACCTTC; v_call: TRBV11-3; clone_size: .; cdr3_length: 14; j_call: TRBJ1-2; d_call: .
cdr3_aa: CASSLDPRGITEAFF; cdr3_nt: TGCGCCAGCAGCTTGGATCCCAGGGGTATCACTGAAGCTTTCTTT; v_call: TRBV5-1; clone_size: few; cdr3_length: 15; j_call: TRBJ1-1; d_call: .
cdr3_aa: CASSELGIMGPQHF; cdr3_nt: TGTGCCAGCAGTGAACTAGGTATCATGGGGCCCCAGCATTTT; v_call: TRBV6-1; clone_size: once; cdr3_length: 14; j_call: TRBJ1-5; d_call: .
cdr3_aa: CASSEWGGTYNSPLHF; cdr3_nt: TGTGCCAGCAGTGAATGGGGGGGCACTTATAATTCACCCCTCCACTTT; v_call: TRBV6-1; clone_size: .; cdr3_length: 16; j_call: TRBJ1-6; d_call: .
cdr3_aa: CALGQGDNSPLHF; cdr3_nt: TGTGCCTTGGGACAGGGCGATAATTCACCCCTCCACTTT; v_call: TRBV30; clone_size: .; cdr3_length: 13; j_call: TRBJ1-6; d_call: TRBD1
cdr3_aa: CASSTRQGGNTEAFF; cdr3_nt: TGCGCCAGCAGCACAAGACAGGGGGGGAACACTGAAGCTTTCTTT; v_call: TRBV5-1; clone_size: few; cdr3_length: 15; j_call: TRBJ1-1; d_call: TRBD1
cdr3_aa: CASSSRSTSSGNTIYF; cdr3_nt: TGTGCCAGCAGTTCCCGTTCAACTAGCTCTGGAAACACCATATATTTT; v_call: TRBV28; clone_size: .; cdr3_length: 16; j_call: TRBJ1-3; d_call: .
cdr3_aa: CSSSGTSGQVTQYF; cdr3_nt: TGTTCCAGCAGCGGGACTAGCGGGCAGGTTACGCAGTATTTT; v_call: TRBV7-9; clone_size: once; cdr3_length: 14; j_call: TRBJ2-3; d_call: TRBD2
cdr3_aa: CAWSSVLSGTEAFF; cdr3_nt: TGTGCCTGGAGTTCGGTCTTATCGGGCACTGAAGCTTTCTTT; v_call: TRBV30; clone_size: .; cdr3_length: 14; j_call: TRBJ1-1; d_call: .
cdr3_aa: CASSPGTRNQPQHF; cdr3_nt: TGCGCCAGCAGCCCGGGGACACGCAATCAGCCCCAGCATTTT; v_call: TRBV5-1; clone_size: .; cdr3_length: 14; j_call: TRBJ1-5; d_call: .
cdr3_aa: CASSLTTGELFF; cdr3_nt: TGCGCCAGCAGCCTAACAACCGGGGAGCTGTTTTTT; v_call: TRBV4-3; clone_size: .; cdr3_length: 12; j_call: TRBJ2-2; d_call: .
cdr3_aa: CASSLSLEQFF; cdr3_nt: TGTGCCAGTAGTCTGTCTCTCGAGCAGTTCTTC; v_call: TRBV19; clone_size: .; cdr3_length: 11; j_call: TRBJ2-1; d_call: .
cdr3_aa: CASSQEGSPQHF; cdr3_nt: TGCGCCAGCAGCCAGGAGGGATCGCCCCAGCATTTT; v_call: TRBV4-1; clone_size: .; cdr3_length: 12; j_call: TRBJ1-5; d_call: .
cdr3_aa: CASSVGGQITYEQYF; cdr3_nt: TGTGCCAGCAGCGTAGGGGGACAGATCACCTACGAGCAGTACTTC; v_call: TRBV9; clone_size: .; cdr3_length: 15; j_call: TRBJ2-7; d_call: TRBD1
cdr3_aa: CASERPTYNEQFF; cdr3_nt: TGTGCCAGCGAGCGGCCCACCTACAATGAGCAGTTCTTC; v_call: TRBV7-9; clone_size: .; cdr3_length: 13; j_call: TRBJ2-1; d_call: .
cdr3_aa: CASSQVETSGATQYF; cdr3_nt: TGCGCCAGCAGCCAAGTGGAGACTAGCGGGGCTACGCAGTATTTT; v_call: TRBV4-1; clone_size: .; cdr3_length: 15; j_call: TRBJ2-3; d_call: TRBD2
cdr3_aa: CASSVVRANTGELFF; cdr3_nt: TGTGCCAGCAGTGTTGTCAGGGCGAACACCGGGGAGCTGTTTTTT; v_call: TRBV6-1; clone_size: few; cdr3_length: 15; j_call: TRBJ2-2; d_call: .